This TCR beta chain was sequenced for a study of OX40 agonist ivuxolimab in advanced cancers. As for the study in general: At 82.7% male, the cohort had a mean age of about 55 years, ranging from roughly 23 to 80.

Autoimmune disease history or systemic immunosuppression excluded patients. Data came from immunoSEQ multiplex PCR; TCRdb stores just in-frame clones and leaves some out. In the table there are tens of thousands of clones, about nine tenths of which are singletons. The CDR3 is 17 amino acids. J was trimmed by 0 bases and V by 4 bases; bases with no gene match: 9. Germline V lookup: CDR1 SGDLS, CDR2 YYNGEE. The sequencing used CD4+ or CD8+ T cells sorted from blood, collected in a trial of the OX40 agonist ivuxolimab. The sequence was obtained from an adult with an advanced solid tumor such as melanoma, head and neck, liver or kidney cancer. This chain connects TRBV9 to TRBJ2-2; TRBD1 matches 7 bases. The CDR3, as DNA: TGTGCCAGCAGCACCCGGACAGGCTTTGCGAACACCGGGGAGCTGTTTTTT. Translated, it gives CASSTRTGFANTGELFF.